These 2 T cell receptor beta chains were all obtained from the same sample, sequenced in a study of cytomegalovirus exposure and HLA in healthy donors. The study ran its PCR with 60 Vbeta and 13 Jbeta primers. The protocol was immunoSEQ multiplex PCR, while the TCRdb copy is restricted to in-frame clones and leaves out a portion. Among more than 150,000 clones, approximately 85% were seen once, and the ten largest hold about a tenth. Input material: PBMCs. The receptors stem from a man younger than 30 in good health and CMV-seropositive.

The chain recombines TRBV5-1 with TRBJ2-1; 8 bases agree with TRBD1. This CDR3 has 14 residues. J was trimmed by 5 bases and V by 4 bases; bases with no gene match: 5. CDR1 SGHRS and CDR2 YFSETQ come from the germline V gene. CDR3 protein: CASSPGQGDNEQFF. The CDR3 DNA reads TGCGCCAGCAGCCCAGGACAGGGCGACAATGAGCAGTTCTTC.

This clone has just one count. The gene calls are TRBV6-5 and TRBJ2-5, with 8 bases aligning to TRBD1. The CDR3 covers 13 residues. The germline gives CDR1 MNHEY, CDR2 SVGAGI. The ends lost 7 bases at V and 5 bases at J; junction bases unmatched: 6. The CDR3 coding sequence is TGTGCCAGCACAGGGGGCGCGGAGGAGACCCAGTACTTC. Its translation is CASTGGAEETQYF.